This entry is about one T cell receptor beta chain. Its antigen is undetermined. What was sequenced were expressed TCRB transcripts, since all of the isolated RNA had been reverse transcribed. Deep immunoSEQ sequencing covered naive, central memory and regulatory T cell samples. Method: immunoSEQ multiplex PCR; TCRdb's copy keeps in-frame clones and lacks some. The table lists some 270,000 clones, roughly 11% of them singletons. The data are from a study of beta chain features in type 1 diabetes. Whole-study findings and limits: Among patients, naive, central memory and Treg TCRB repertoires appeared more similar than among healthy donors. Among all four CD4+ subsets, Type 1 diabetes patients had TCRB CDR3s that were moderately but significantly shorter. A pattern of fewer insertions and more deletions at VDJ junctions was seen in type 1 diabetes patients.

Trimming cost V 0 bases and J 2 bases, with 8 bases left between them. From germline, CDR1 is KGHSH and CDR2 LQKENI. There are 14 residues in the CDR3. The TCR sequence derives from a man aged 25 to 40 with type 1 diabetes. Input material: naive CD4+ T cells from blood. This chain uses TRBV18 with TRBJ2-7; D is possibly TRBD1 (5 bases). This CDR3 reads CASSPPSRAYEQYF. In nucleotides, the CDR3 is TGTGCCAGCTCACCACCGAGCAGGGCCTACGAGCAGTACTTC.